This TCR beta chain was found in a study of blood T cell repertoires in COVID-19. The wider study: Researchers got acute and convalescent COVID-19 samples from the United States, Italy and Spain. The analysed material was cDNA or gDNA that came from T cells, B-cell-depleted T cells, or PBMCs.

Authors' processing steps: Reference gene primer amplification gave nucleated cell count estimates. TCRdb's copy holds only in-frame clones and misses some; the assay was immunoSEQ multiplex PCR. That table furnishes V, J and clone size, whereas the DNA furnished D and trimming. This table holds about 210,000 clones, 83% found once. Germline CDR1 reads KGHSH; CDR2 reads LQKENI. The CDR3 is 16 amino acids. The V segment lost 1 base and the J segment 6 bases; nucleotides outside the gene matches: 4. The rearrangement uses TRBV18 and TRBJ2-1, with TRBD2 matching 12 bases. The sample was peripheral blood. The TCR sequence derives from a woman aged 35 to 49 with active or convalescent COVID-19. As DNA, the CDR3 is TGTGCCAGCTCACCACTTCTAGCGGGAGGGCCCAATGAGCAGTTCTTC. This translates into CASSPLLAGGPNEQFF. The full variable domain, completed using reference TRBV18 and TRBJ2-1, is NAGVMQNPRHLVRRRGQEARLRCSPMKGHSHVYWYRQLPEEGLKFMVYLQKENIIDESGMPKERFSAEFPKEGPSILRIQQVVRGDSAAYFCASSPLLAGGPNEQFFGPGTRLTVL.